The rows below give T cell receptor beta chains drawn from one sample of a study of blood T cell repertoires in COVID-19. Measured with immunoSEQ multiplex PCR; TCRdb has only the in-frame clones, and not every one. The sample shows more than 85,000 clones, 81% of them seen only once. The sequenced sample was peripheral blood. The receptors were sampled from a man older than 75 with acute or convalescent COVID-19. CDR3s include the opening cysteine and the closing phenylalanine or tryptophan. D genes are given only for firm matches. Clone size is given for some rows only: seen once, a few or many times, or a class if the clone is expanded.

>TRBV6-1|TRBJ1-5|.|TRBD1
TGTGCCAGCAGTGAATGGACAGGGCCCCGCAATCAGCCCCAGCATTTT
CASSEWTGPRNQPQHF
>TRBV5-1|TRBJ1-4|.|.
TGCGCCAGCAGCACCGGCTGGGACAAGGAGCGGGAAAAACTGTTTTTT
CASSTGWDKEREKLFF
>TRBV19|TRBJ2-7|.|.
TGTGCCAGTAGTATCTCCACTTTCTCCTACGAGCAGTACTTC
CASSISTFSYEQYF
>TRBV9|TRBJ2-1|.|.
TGTGCCAGCAGCGTAGCCCAAAGCGCGAGCTCCTACAATGAGCAGTTCTTC
CASSVAQSASSYNEQFF
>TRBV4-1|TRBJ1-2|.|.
TGCGCCAGCAGCCAAGACCGAGCTAACTATGGCTACACCTTC
CASSQDRANYGYTF
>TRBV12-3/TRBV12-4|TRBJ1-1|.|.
TGTGCCAGCAGTCTGACACTCGTCACTGAAGCTTTCTTT
CASSLTLVTEAFF
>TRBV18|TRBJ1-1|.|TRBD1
TGTGCCAGCTCACCAGGGACAGGGTCTTTTATGAACACTGAAGCTTTCTTT
CASSPGTGSFMNTEAFF
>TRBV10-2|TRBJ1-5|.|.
TGCGCCAGCAGTAGGACAGCCTATAGCAATCAGCCCCAGCATTTT
CASSRTAYSNQPQHF
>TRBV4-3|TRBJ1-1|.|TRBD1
TGCGCCAGCAGCCAAGCAGGGGGAGGAACTGAAGCTTTCTTT
CASSQAGGGTEAFF
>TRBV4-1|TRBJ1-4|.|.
TGCGCCAGCAGCCAAGATCGGGGGGCAGGGAAGGAAAAACTGTTTTTT
CASSQDRGAGKEKLFF
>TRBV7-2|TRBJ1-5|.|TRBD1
TGTGCCAGCAGCTTACGGCCAGGGGGCCGACAGCCCCAGCATTTT
CASSLRPGGRQPQHF
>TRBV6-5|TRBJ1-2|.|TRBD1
TGTGCCAGCAGGCGGGACAGCCGAAACTATGGCTACACCTTC
CASRRDSRNYGYTF
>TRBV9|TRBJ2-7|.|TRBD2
TGTGCCAGCAGCGAGACTAGCGGGAGGTTCCACGAGCAGTACTTC
CASSETSGRFHEQYF
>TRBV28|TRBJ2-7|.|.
TGTGCCAGCAGTGAGCGGTACGAGCAGTACTTC
CASSERYEQYF
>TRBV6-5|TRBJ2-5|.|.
TGTGCCAGCAGCCCCCCGGGGGAAGAGACCCAGTACTTC
CASSPPGEETQYF
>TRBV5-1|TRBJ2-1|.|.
TGCGCCAGCAGCCTCGGGACATTCTCGGGTGAGCAGTTCTTC
CASSLGTFSGEQFF
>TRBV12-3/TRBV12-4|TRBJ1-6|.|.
TGTGCCAGCAGTCCCCGGACAGATTCACCCCTCCACTTT
CASSPRTDSPLHF
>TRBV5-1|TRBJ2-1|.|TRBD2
TGCGCCAGCAGCTTAGGCGGGAGTGCTGAGCAGTTCTTC
CASSLGGSAEQFF
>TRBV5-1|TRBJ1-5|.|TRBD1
TGCGCCAGCAGCTTGGACCGACAGGGGGCCGGACAGCCCCAGCATTTT
CASSLDRQGAGQPQHF
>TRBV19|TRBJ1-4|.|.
TGTGCCAGTAGTATACAGACAACTAATGAAAAACTGTTTTTT
CASSIQTTNEKLFF
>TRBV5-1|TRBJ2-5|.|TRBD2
TGCGCCAGCATCCGGACTAGCGGGGAAGAGACCCAGTACTTC
CASIRTSGEETQYF
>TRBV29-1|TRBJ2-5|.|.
TGCAGCGCCTCCGGGACAACCCAAGAGACCCAGTACTTC
CSASGTTQETQYF
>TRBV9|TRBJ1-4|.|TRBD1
TGTGCCAGCAGCGTAAACAGGGGGAGAGAAAAACTGTTTTTT
CASSVNRGREKLFF
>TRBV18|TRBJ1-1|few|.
TGTGCCAGCTCCCAAATTGTTGGGGGGTGGACTGAAGCTTTCTTT
CASSQIVGGWTEAFF